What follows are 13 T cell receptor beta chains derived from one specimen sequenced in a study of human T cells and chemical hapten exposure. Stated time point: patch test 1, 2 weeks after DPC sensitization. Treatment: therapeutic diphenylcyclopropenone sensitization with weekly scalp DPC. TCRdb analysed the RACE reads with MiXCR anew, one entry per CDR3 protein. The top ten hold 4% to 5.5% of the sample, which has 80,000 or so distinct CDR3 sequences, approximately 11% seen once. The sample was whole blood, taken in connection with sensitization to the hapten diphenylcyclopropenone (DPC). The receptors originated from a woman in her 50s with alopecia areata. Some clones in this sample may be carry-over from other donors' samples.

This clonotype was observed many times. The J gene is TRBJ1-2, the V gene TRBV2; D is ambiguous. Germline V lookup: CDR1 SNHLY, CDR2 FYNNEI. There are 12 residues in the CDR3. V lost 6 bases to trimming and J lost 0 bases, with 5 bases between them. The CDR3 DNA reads TGTGCCAGCAGCCTCACTAACTATGGCTACACCTTC. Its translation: CASSLTNYGYTF.

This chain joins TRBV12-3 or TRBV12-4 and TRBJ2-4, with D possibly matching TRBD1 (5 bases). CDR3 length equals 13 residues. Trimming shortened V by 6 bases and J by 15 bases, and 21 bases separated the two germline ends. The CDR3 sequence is CASSLRTSELRYF. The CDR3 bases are TGTGCCAGCAGCCTCAGGACAAGCGAGTTAAGGTACTTC.

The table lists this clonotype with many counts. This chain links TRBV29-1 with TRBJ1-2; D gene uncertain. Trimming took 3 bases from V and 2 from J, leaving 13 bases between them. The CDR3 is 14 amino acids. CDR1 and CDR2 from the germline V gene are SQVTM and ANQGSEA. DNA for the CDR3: TGCAGCGTTGACGGGGAAGGCAGGAACTATGGCTACACCTTC. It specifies CSVDGEGRNYGYTF.

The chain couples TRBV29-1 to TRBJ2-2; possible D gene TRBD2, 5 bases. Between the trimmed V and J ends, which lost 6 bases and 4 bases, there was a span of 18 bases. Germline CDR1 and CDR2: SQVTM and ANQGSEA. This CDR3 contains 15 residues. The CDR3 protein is CSVLANSRSTGELFF. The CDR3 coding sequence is TGCAGCGTCCTAGCCAACTCCCGGAGCACCGGGGAGCTGTTTTTT.

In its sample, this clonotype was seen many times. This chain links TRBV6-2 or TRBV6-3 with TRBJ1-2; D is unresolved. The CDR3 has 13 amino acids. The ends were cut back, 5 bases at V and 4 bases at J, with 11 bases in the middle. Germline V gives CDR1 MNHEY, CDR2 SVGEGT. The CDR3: CASSNPETYGYTF. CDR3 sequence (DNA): TGTGCCAGCAGTAATCCGGAGACCTATGGCTACACCTTC.

CDR3 residues: CASSDRPTAEETQYF. The CDR3 DNA reads as TGTGCCAGTTCGGACAGGCCAACGGCCGAGGAGACCCAGTACTTC. The chain employs TRBV19 and TRBJ2-5; 7 bases map to TRBD1. CDR3 length: 15 residues. The V gene's germline CDR1 is LNHDA and CDR2 SQIVND (reference sequence). After removal of 8 bases from V and 5 bases from J, the junction contained 14 bases not matched to a gene.

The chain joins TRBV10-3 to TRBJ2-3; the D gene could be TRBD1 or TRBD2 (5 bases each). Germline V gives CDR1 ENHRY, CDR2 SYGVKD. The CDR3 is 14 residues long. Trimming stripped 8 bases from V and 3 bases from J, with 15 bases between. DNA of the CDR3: TGTGCCATCCGGAAAGGGGAGAATACAGATACGCAGTATTTT. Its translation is CAIRKGENTDTQYF.

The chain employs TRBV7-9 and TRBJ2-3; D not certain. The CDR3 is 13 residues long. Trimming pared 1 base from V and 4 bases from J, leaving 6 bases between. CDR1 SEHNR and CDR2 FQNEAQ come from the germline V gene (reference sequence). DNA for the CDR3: TGTGCCAGCAGCTTAGTATCGGCAGATACGCAGTATTTT. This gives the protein CASSLVSADTQYF.

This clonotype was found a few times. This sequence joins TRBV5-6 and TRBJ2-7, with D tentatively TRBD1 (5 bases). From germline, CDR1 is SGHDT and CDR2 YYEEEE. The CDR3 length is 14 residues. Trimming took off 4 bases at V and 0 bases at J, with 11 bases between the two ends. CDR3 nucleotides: TGTGCCAGCAGCCATCGACAGAGCTCCTACGAGCAGTACTTC. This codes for CASSHRQSSYEQYF. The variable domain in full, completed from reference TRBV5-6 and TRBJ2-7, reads DAGVTQSPTHLIKTRGQQVTLRCSPKSGHDTVSWYQQALGQGPQFIFQYYEEEERQRGNFPDRFSGHQFPNYSSELNVNALLLGDSALYLCASSHRQSSYEQYFGPGTRLTVT.

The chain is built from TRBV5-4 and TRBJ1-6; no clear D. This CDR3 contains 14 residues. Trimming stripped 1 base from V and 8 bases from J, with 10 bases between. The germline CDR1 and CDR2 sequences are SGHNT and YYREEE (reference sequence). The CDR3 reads CASSLCGSYSPLHF. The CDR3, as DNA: TGTGCCAGCAGCTTGTGCGGGTCCTATTCACCCCTCCACTTT.

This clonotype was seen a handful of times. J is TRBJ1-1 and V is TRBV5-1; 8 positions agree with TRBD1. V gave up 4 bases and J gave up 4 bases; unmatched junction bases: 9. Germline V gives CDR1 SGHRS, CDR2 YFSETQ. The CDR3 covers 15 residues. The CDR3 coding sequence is TGCGCCAGCAGCAGCGAGGGACAGGCCTTCACTGAAGCTTTCTTT. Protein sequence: CASSSEGQAFTEAFF.

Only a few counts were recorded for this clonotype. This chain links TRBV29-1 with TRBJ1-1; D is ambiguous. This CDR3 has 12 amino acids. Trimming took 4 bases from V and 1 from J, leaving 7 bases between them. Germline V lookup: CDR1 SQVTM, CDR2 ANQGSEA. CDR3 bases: TGCAGCGTTGGGAAGGGGAACACTGAAGCTTTCTTT. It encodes CSVGKGNTEAFF. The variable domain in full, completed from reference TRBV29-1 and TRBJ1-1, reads SAVISQKPSRDICQRGTSLTIQCQVDSQVTMMFWYRQQPGQSLTLIATANQGSEATYESGFVIDKFPISRPNLTFSTLTVSNMSPEDSSIYLCSVGKGNTEAFFGQGTRLTVV.

The CDR3 coding sequence is TGTGCCAGCAGCCAAGAAGGGCTAGCGGACAATGAGCAGTTCTTC. This codes for CASSQEGLADNEQFF. V and J are TRBV3-1 and TRBJ2-1; 7 nucleotides agree with TRBD2. The ends lost 0 bases at V and 5 bases at J; junction bases unmatched: 4. This CDR3 is built from 15 residues. Germline V lookup: CDR1 LGHDT, CDR2 YNNKEL (reference sequence).